This T cell receptor (beta chain) derives from a study of T-cell reconstitution after alpha-beta-depleted transplantation in children. Study-wide results and limits: Surviving recipient T cells and thymic progenitors underlay high day-60 TCRbeta diversity in some patients. Several hundred graft clones that had expanded were reportedly the source of alpha-beta T cells about two months after transplant.

Comment on this clonotype: Its antigen is not identified.

The TCRbeta library was prepared with unique molecular identifiers. TCRdb re-derived calls from the PCR reads in MiXCR, one entry per CDR3 protein. This table has about 98,000 distinct CDR3 sequences, more than 20% appearing once. This CDR3 comprises 13 residues. J was trimmed by 2 bases and V by 5 bases; bases with no gene match: 6. Germline V gene lookup returns CDR1 SQVTM and CDR2 ANQGSEA. This specimen was PBMCs, taken before TCRalphabeta/CD19-depleted stem cell transplant. The rearrangement joins TRBV29-1 to TRBJ2-7, with 7 bases aligning to TRBD2. The TCR comes from a boy aged 2-15 years with acute lymphoblastic leukemia, due to receive a stem cell transplant. CDR3 nucleotide sequence: TGCAGCGTTTCTAGCGGAGGGGCCTACGAGCAGTACTTC. Its protein product is CSVSSGGAYEQYF.